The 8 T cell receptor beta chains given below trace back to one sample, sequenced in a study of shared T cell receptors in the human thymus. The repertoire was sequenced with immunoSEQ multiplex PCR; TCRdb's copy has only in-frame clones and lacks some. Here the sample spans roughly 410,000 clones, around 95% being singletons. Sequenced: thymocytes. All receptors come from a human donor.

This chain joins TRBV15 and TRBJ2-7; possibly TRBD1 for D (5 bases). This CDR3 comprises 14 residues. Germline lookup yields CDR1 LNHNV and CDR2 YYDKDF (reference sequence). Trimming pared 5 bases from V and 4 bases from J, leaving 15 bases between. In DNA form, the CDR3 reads TGTGCCACCAGCTCGACAGAGTTGACATACGAGCAGTACTTC. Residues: CATSSTELTYEQYF.

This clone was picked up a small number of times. The CDR3 region has the DNA TGTGCCAGCAGTGAAACTTGGCATCCCTCTGGGGCCAACGTCCTGACTTTC. Protein sequence: CASSETWHPSGANVLTF. The chain is built from TRBV6-1 and TRBJ2-6; unclear D gene. Trimming stripped 2 bases from V and 0 bases from J, with 11 bases between. CDR1 is MNHNS and CDR2 is SASEGT in the germline V gene. The CDR3 is 17 residues long.

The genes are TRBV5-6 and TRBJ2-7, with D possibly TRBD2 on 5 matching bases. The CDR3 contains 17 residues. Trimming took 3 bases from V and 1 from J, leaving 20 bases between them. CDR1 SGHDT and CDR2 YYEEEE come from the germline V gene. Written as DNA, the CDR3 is TGTGCCAGCAGCTGGAGCGGCTGGGCTACCATTTCCTACGAGCAGTACTTC. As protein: CASSWSGWATISYEQYF.

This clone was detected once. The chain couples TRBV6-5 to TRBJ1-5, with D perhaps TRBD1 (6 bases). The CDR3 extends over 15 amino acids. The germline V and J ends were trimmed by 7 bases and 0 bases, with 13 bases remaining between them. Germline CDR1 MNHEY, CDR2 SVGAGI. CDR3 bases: TGTGCCAGCATTAGTCCGGGACATAGCAATCAGCCCCAGCATTTT. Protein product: CASISPGHSNQPQHF.

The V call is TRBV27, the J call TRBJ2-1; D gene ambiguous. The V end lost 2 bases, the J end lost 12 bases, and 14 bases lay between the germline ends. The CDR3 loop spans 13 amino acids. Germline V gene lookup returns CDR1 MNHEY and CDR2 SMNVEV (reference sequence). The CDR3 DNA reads TGTGCCAGCAGTTTAGTAAGTCCGGGTCGGCAGTTCTTC. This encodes CASSLVSPGRQFF.

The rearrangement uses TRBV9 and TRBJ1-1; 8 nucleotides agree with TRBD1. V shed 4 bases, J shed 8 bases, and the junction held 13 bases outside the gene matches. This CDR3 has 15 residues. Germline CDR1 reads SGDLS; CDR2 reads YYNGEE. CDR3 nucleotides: TGTGCCAGCAGCCCTCTCCAAGACGGACAGGGCGAAGCTTTCTTT. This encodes CASSPLQDGQGEAFF.

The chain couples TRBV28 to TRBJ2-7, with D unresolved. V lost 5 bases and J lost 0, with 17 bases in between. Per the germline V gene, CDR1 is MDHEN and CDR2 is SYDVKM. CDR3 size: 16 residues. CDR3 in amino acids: CASSTMTAITSYEQYF. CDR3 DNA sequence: TGTGCCAGCAGTACTATGACGGCGATTACCTCCTACGAGCAGTACTTC.

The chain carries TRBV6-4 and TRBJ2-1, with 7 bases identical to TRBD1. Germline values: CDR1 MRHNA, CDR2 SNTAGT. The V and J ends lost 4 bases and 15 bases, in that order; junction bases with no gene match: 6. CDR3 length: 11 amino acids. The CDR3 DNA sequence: TGTGCCAGCAGTGGACAGGGACGGTGGTTCTTC. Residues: CASSGQGRWFF.